This T cell receptor beta chain was captured in a study of T-cell memory formation after mild COVID-19. V shed 5 bases, J shed 5 bases, and the junction held 13 bases outside the gene matches. This CDR3 is built from 18 residues. Per germline, CDR1 SGHVS and CDR2 FQNEAQ. TCRdb re-called the 5' RACE reads with MiXCR, one entry per CDR3 protein. The table has roughly 150,000 distinct CDR3 sequences, 11% to 15% seen once. The TCR was taken from an adult woman who had mild COVID-19 (a few samples of this study predate the infection). Cell type and time point are not known. The chain carries TRBV7-8 and TRBJ2-2; 11 bases match TRBD1. The material sequenced was PBMCs or a T cell subset sorted from them (not recorded which). The CDR3 region is CASSQSSDRGHQTGELFF. As DNA, the CDR3 is TGTGCCAGCAGCCAAAGTTCGGACAGGGGGCATCAGACCGGGGAGCTGTTTTTT.